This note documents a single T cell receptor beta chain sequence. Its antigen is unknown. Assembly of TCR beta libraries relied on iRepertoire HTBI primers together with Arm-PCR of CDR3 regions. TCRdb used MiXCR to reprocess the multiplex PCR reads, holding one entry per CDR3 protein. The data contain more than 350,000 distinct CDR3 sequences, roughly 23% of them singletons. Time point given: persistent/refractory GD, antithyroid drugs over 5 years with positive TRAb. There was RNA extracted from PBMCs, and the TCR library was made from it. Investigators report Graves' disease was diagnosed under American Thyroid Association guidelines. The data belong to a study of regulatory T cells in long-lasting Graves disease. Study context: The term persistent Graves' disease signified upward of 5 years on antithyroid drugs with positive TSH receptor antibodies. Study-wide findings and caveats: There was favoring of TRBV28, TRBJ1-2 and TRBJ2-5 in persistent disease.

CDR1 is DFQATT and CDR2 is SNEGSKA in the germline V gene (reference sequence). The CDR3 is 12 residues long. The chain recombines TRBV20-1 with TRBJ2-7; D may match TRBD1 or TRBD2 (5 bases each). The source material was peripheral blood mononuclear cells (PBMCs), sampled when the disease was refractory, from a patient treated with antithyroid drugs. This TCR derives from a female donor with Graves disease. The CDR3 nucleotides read TGCAGGGGGGAGCGGCTAGACCACGAGCAGTACTTC. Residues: CRGERLDHEQYF.